This T cell receptor (beta chain) came from a study of blood T cell repertoires in COVID-19. For the study at large: The samples span acute and convalescent COVID-19 from the United States, Italy and Spain.

This clone was recorded once. The CDR3 contains 17 residues. V trimming: 1 base; J trimming: 3 bases; junction bases outside the gene matches: 8. Per the germline V gene, CDR1 is LGHDT and CDR2 is YNNKEL (reference sequence). Two negative PCRs, clearance, or symptom resolution characterized the recovered Cohort 3 donors. Measured with immunoSEQ multiplex PCR; TCRdb has only the in-frame clones, and not every one. The sample has 250,000 to 350,000 clones; more than 80% are singletons. The receptor was isolated from a young woman who had recovered from COVID-19. The gene calls are TRBV3-1 (or the pseudogene TRBV3-2) and TRBJ2-5, with 10 bases lining up with TRBD2. Specimen: PBMCs or T cells enriched from blood (not recorded which). As DNA, the CDR3 is TGTGCCAGCAGCCAAGGGCGGACTAGCGGCCCGGAAGAGACCCAGTACTTC. Its translation is CASSQGRTSGPEETQYF.